Listed here are 7 T cell receptor beta chains from one sample, sequenced in a study of blood T cell repertoires in COVID-19. Here immunoSEQ multiplex PCR was the method, and the copy in TCRdb shows in-frame clones only, minus some. The sample has over 120,000 clones, just under 80% seen once. The sequenced sample consisted of peripheral blood. These receptors originate from a woman in her sixties or seventies with acute or convalescent COVID-19.

This clone has a handful of counts. This rearrangement joins TRBV6-5 to TRBJ2-7, with 7 bases that match TRBD1. CDR3 length: 16 residues. The V segment lost 2 bases and the J segment 6 bases; nucleotides outside the gene matches: 13. Germline V lookup: CDR1 MNHEY, CDR2 SVGAGI. CDR3: CASSYDPIRPGGEQYF. DNA of the CDR3: TGTGCCAGCAGTTACGATCCCATCCGTCCAGGGGGCGAGCAGTACTTC.

This rearrangement joins TRBV10-3 to TRBJ2-4; 7 nucleotides align to TRBD2. J gave up 7 bases and V 2 bases, and 8 bases lay outside the gene matches. CDR3 length: 15 amino acids. The V gene's germline CDR1 is ENHRY and CDR2 SYGVKD. CDR3 bases: TGTGCCATCAGTGAGCGGCAGGGAGGGAATAACATTCAGTACTTC. Its translation: CAISERQGGNNIQYF.

This chain joins TRBV6-5 and TRBJ2-7; 9 bases agree with TRBD2. The CDR3 has 13 residues. Germline lookup yields CDR1 MNHEY and CDR2 SVGAGI. The V gene end was trimmed by 8 bases and the J gene end by 2 bases; junction bases not matched to a gene: 4. CDR3: CASGASGAYEQYF. The CDR3 DNA follows: TGTGCCAGCGGGGCTAGCGGGGCCTACGAGCAGTACTTC.

The chain recombines TRBV10-3 with TRBJ1-6; maybe TRBD1 (5 bases). This CDR3 is built from 14 residues. Trimming took off 2 bases at V and 6 bases at J, with 8 bases between the two ends. Germline CDR1 is ENHRY and CDR2 is SYGVKD. CDR3 region: CAISEAGINSPLHF. CDR3 bases: TGTGCCATCAGTGAGGCAGGGATTAATTCACCCCTCCACTTT.

This chain connects TRBV2 to TRBJ2-1; TRBD2 agrees at 8 bases. This CDR3 is built from 15 residues. Trimming cost V 7 bases and J 5 bases; bases outside gene matches: 10. Germline values: CDR1 SNHLY, CDR2 FYNNEI. For the CDR3, the DNA is TGTGCCAGCAAGGCGAACGGGGGGGAGAACAATGAGCAGTTCTTC. This gives the protein CASKANGGENNEQFF.

The J gene is TRBJ1-4, the V gene TRBV25-1; D perhaps matches TRBD1 (6 bases). This CDR3 has 14 residues. V was cut by 2 bases and J by 11 bases, with 15 bases left in between. The germline V gene encodes CDR1 MGHDK and CDR2 SYGVNS. CDR3: CASSEPGGGQKLFF. CDR3 coding DNA: TGTGCCAGCAGTGAACCTGGGGGGGGGCAGAAACTGTTTTTT.

This clone was seen just once. The rearrangement links TRBV2 to TRBJ2-2; possible D gene TRBD1, 5 bases. The CDR3 totals 13 residues. The V end lost 8 bases, the J end lost 4 bases, and 11 bases lay between the germline ends. Germline-derived CDR1 and CDR2 are SNHLY and FYNNEI. CDR3 nucleotide sequence: TGTGCCAGCTTGGGGCTTGGCACCGGGGAGCTGTTTTTT. It encodes CASLGLGTGELFF.